Reported below is one T cell receptor (beta chain). The repertoire was sequenced with immunoSEQ multiplex PCR; TCRdb's copy has only in-frame clones and lacks some. Of 2 million to 2.5 million clones in the sample, approximately 93% were seen once. The entry originates in a study of shared clonotypes between healthy human individuals. Germline V lookup: CDR1 SQVTM, CDR2 ANQGSEA. The ends were cut back, 8 bases at V and 0 bases at J, with 8 bases in the middle. The CDR3 totals 12 residues. This receptor was taken from a man between 18 and 29 years old in good health. Some clones in this sample may be carry-over from other donors' samples. J is TRBJ1-3 and V is TRBV29-1; D is uncertain. The sample consisted of naive CD4+ T cells from PBMCs. Subset indicated: CD45RA+ positively selected. The DNA of the CDR3 is TGCAGCTTTACATCCTCTGGAAACACCATATATTTT. Its translation: CSFTSSGNTIYF.